These 16 T cell receptor beta chains came from one sample sequenced in a study of cytomegalovirus exposure and HLA in healthy donors listed by TCRdb under 2017. The library was prepared using the immunoSEQ multiplex PCR assay. For the multiplex PCR, a mixture combining 60 forward primers for TCR Vbeta segments and 13 reverse primers for TCR Jbeta segments was used. The immuneACCESS repertoire file appears here via TCRdb, limited to in-frame rearrangements. These files lack a portion of the clones; in checked studies, under half of the deficit traces to unresolved V genes, and the cause of the others is not known. This sample gives roughly 100,000 clones in total; about 80% of them show up just once. Under 6.5% of the sample lies in the top ten. Sequenced sample: PBMCs. Every receptor here comes from a man aged 55 to 70 in good health and CMV-seropositive.

This chain links TRBV19 with TRBJ2-3, with D maybe TRBD2 (7 bases). Trimming shortened V by 0 bases and J by 4 bases, and 11 bases separated the two germline ends. This CDR3 has 15 residues. Germline V CDR1 and CDR2: LNHDA, SQIVND (reference sequence). CDR3 DNA: TGTGCCAGTAGTATAGATGGCGGGGGCCCAGATACGCAGTATTTT. Its translation is CASSIDGGGPDTQYF.

This clone occurred once. The CDR3 sequence: CARSALRGGTAGDTQYF. As DNA, the CDR3 is TGTGCCCGCTCTGCCTTAAGAGGAGGGACGGCGGGGGATACGCAGTATTTT. This sequence joins TRBV30 and TRBJ2-3; possibly TRBD2 for D (6 bases). V was shortened by 8 bases and J by 6 bases, with 30 bases between the two germline ends. The CDR3 covers 17 residues. CDR1 GTSNPN and CDR2 SVGIG come from the germline V gene (reference sequence).

V gene TRBV19 combines with J gene TRBJ1-3; TRBD1 is a possible D gene (5 bases). CDR3 length equals 13 residues. Trimming took 9 bases from V and 9 from J, leaving 18 bases between them. The germline V gene encodes CDR1 LNHDA and CDR2 SQIVND (reference sequence). CDR3 sequence (DNA): TGTGCCAGCTCCACAGGACCAGAAAGCACCATATATTTT. The encoded protein is CASSTGPESTIYF. Looking up the rest from reference TRBV19 and TRBJ1-3 gives the full variable domain: DGGITQSPKYLFRKEGQNVTLSCEQNLNHDAMYWYRQDPGQGLRLIYYSQIVNDFQKGDIAEGYSVSREKKESFPLTVTSAQKNPTAFYLCASSTGPESTIYFGEGSWLTVV.

The V call is TRBV28, the J call TRBJ1-1; 11 nucleotides align to TRBD1. Looked up from germline, CDR1 is MDHEN and CDR2 is SYDVKM. V shed 5 bases and J 7 bases; nucleotides not matched to a gene: 6. The CDR3 is 14 residues long. In DNA, the CDR3 is TGTGCCAGCAGTGAGCCTGGGACAGGGGGTGAAGCTTTCTTT. Amino acid sequence: CASSEPGTGGEAFF.

The chain combines TRBV6-1 with TRBJ1-2; possible D gene TRBD1, 6 bases. CDR3 length: 13 amino acids. Germline V lookup: CDR1 MNHNS, CDR2 SASEGT. The V and J ends lost 2 bases and 7 bases respectively, with 11 bases between them. CDR3 in DNA: TGTGCCAGCAGTGAAACAGGGAGTCTTGGCTACACCTTC. It encodes CASSETGSLGYTF.

The gene calls are TRBV5-5 and TRBJ1-2, with D possibly TRBD1 on 6 matching bases. Trimming shortened V by 1 base and J by 2 bases, and 9 bases separated the two germline ends. Germline assignment: CDR1 SGHKS and CDR2 YYEKEE (reference sequence). The CDR3 runs to 14 residues. This CDR3 is CASSLTGSNYGYTF. The CDR3 DNA is TGTGCCAGCAGCTTGACAGGGAGCAACTATGGCTACACCTTC.

The chain is built from TRBV7-2 and TRBJ2-5, with 12 positions matching TRBD2. V dropped 6 bases and J dropped 2; count of bases not matched to a gene: 7. From germline, CDR1 is SGHTA and CDR2 FQGNSA. This CDR3 spans 16 amino acids. The CDR3 sequence: CASRPGGTSGQETQYF. DNA for the CDR3: TGTGCCAGCAGACCTGGGGGGACTAGCGGGCAAGAGACCCAGTACTTC.

The V call is TRBV18, the J call TRBJ2-7; the match to TRBD1 covers 7 bases. The CDR3 has 16 residues. CDR1 KGHSH and CDR2 LQKENI come from the germline V gene. Unmatched junction bases numbered 11, after V lost 6 bases and J lost 0 bases. In DNA, the CDR3 is TGTGCCAGCTCTCCAAACAGGGGATTTTCCTCCTACGAGCAGTACTTC. It encodes CASSPNRGFSSYEQYF.

The rearrangement uses TRBV6-6 and TRBJ1-6; D unclear. CDR3 size: 15 residues. Germline-derived CDR1 and CDR2 are MNHNY and SVGAGI (reference sequence). V was cut by 8 bases and J by 4 bases, with 15 bases left in between. The CDR3 nucleotides are TGTGCCAGCGGCCCGCCTGGGCAGTATAATTCACCCCTCCACTTT. As protein: CASGPPGQYNSPLHF.

The chain links TRBV5-3 to TRBJ1-5; 7 bases are shared with TRBD1. TRBV5-3 is annotated as an ORF whose role is uncertain. This CDR3 region has 17 residues. V was clipped by 1 base and J by 0 bases; unmatched bases: 7. The CDR3 sequence: CARSLLPDRNSNQPQHF. CDR3 coding DNA: TGTGCCAGAAGCTTGTTACCGGACAGGAATAGCAATCAGCCCCAGCATTTT.

The chain combines TRBV5-1 with TRBJ1-5; 9 bases line up with TRBD1. Germline loops: CDR1 SGHRS, CDR2 YFSETQ. The length of the CDR3 is 15 residues. V was clipped by 0 bases and J by 4 bases; unmatched bases: 2. This chain's CDR3 is CASSLDRGPNQPQHF. As DNA, the CDR3 is TGCGCCAGCAGCTTGGACAGGGGGCCGAATCAGCCCCAGCATTTT.

The rearrangement uses TRBV6-5 and TRBJ2-7; D may be TRBD2 (5 bases). V lost 2 bases and J 4 bases, leaving 9 bases between the germline ends. CDR3 length: 13 residues. The germline gives CDR1 MNHEY, CDR2 SVGAGI. CDR3 residues: CASSYAGVYEQYF. For the CDR3, the DNA is TGTGCCAGCAGTTACGCCGGGGTTTACGAGCAGTACTTC.

In this sample, this clone turned up a few times. The chain is built from TRBV19 and TRBJ2-2; TRBD1 aligns across 8 bases. V lost 3 bases, J lost 3 bases, and 6 bases stayed unmatched. Germline V gene sequence: CDR1 LNHDA, CDR2 SQIVND (reference sequence). The CDR3 is made up of 16 amino acids. CDR3 DNA sequence: TGTGCCAGTAGTATTAACAGGGGGTTGGACACCGGGGAGCTGTTTTTT. The encoded protein is CASSINRGLDTGELFF. Full variable domain (rest looked up from reference TRBV19 and TRBJ2-2): DGGITQSPKYLFRKEGQNVTLSCEQNLNHDAMYWYRQDPGQGLRLIYYSQIVNDFQKGDIAEGYSVSREKKESFPLTVTSAQKNPTAFYLCASSINRGLDTGELFFGEGSRLTVL.

This clone was counted once. The rearrangement joins TRBV6-1 to TRBJ1-2; a weak D match, TRBD1 (5 bases). Germline CDR1 MNHNS, CDR2 SASEGT. The CDR3 spans 13 residues. The germline V and J ends were trimmed by 0 bases and 6 bases, with 8 bases remaining between them. In DNA form, the CDR3 reads TGTGCCAGCAGTGAAGCCCGGGGGAATGGCTACACCTTC. Its protein is CASSEARGNGYTF.

The gene calls are TRBV11-2 and TRBJ1-4; 7 bases agree with TRBD1. The junction had 5 bases not matched to a gene; V was cut back by 5 bases and J by 5 bases. Looked up from germline, CDR1 is SGHAT and CDR2 is FQNNGV. The CDR3 is 14 residues long. The CDR3 spells CASSRGGLNEKLFF. DNA of the CDR3: TGTGCCAGCAGCCGAGGGGGCTTAAATGAAAAACTGTTTTTT.

Comments on this clone: Sequence at one end of the junction differs from germline and may be a read error. The CDR3 sequence is CASRNFWTGGNEPQHF. The CDR3 DNA sequence: TGTGCCAGTAGAAACTTTTGGACAGGGGGCAATGAGCCCCAGCATTTT. The chain carries TRBV19 and TRBJ1-5; the match to TRBD1 covers 11 bases. CDR1 and CDR2 (germline): LNHDA, SQIVND (reference sequence). This CDR3 has 16 amino acids.